The T cell receptor beta chain described here comes from a study of cytomegalovirus exposure and HLA in healthy donors. Trimming took off 1 base at V and 9 bases at J, with 14 bases between the two ends. CDR1 is SGHRS and CDR2 is YFSETQ in the germline V gene. This CDR3 comprises 15 residues. Vbeta (60) and Jbeta (13) primers were used in the PCR. Generated by immunoSEQ multiplex PCR, the TCRdb table keeps only in-frame clones and is missing some. The sample consists of more than 150,000 clones, more than 75% of them appearing once. The origin of this receptor is a girl under two years old in good health and CMV-seronegative. Sequenced: PBMCs. This chain links TRBV5-1 with TRBJ1-6, with D perhaps TRBD1 (6 bases). CDR3 nucleotides: TGCGCCAGCAGCTTGCTTACAGGGAGAGGTTCACCCCTCCACTTT. Translated, it gives CASSLLTGRGSPLHF.